This T cell receptor (beta chain) was captured in a study of blood T cell repertoires in COVID-19. Study overall: COVID-19 samples, acute and convalescent, were from the United States, Italy and Spain.

Study members were between roughly 18 and 100 years old and lived in about two dozen US regions. Which cohort a participant joined came from the clinical history participants gave. In the authors' methods: Estimates of nucleated cell counts were drawn from the amplification of reference gene primers. TCRdb's copy holds only in-frame clones and misses some; the assay was immunoSEQ multiplex PCR. The V and J calls and the clone size are those of that table, but D and trimming were determined from the DNA. The sample lists 490,000 or so clones, approximately 91% seen once, with just over 8% in the top ten. Sequenced material: PBMCs or T cells enriched from blood (not recorded which). The TCR comes from a woman aged 60-75 years who had recovered from COVID-19.

The CDR3: CASSLGQATYGYTF. DNA of the CDR3: TGTGCCAGCAGCTTAGGACAGGCGACATATGGCTACACCTTC. V gene TRBV11-2 combines with J gene TRBJ1-2; D is possibly TRBD1 (6 bases). Trimming shortened V by 1 base and J by 5 bases, and 11 bases separated the two germline ends. Germline V gives CDR1 SGHAT, CDR2 FQNNGV. The CDR3 extends over 14 amino acids.